The 26 T cell receptor beta chains reported below all come from one sample, sequenced in a study of early T cells in non-severe SARS-CoV-2 infection. One entry per CDR3 protein, called by TCRdb with MiXCR from the 5' RACE reads. This sample has around 80,000 distinct CDR3 sequences; approximately 13% occur once, and the top ten carry roughly 6%. Material: whole blood. The receptors were gathered from an adult who was a healthcare worker with PCR-confirmed SARS-CoV-2 infection or an uninfected control (not recorded which).

This sequence joins TRBV20-1 and TRBJ1-2; D unresolved. Germline CDR1 is DFQATT and CDR2 is SNEGSKA (reference sequence). CDR3 length equals 13 residues. Trimming cost V 0 bases and J 3 bases, with 8 bases left between them. Written as DNA, the CDR3 is TGCAGTGCTAGAGAAGGGCGGCACTATGGCTACACCTTC. This sequence encodes CSAREGRHYGYTF.

J is TRBJ2-1 and V is TRBV6-5; TRBD1 might be the D (5 bases). Trimming pared 4 bases from V and 7 bases from J, leaving 11 bases between. In germline, CDR1 is MNHEY, CDR2 SVGAGI. This CDR3 comprises 13 residues. CDR3 in amino acids: CASSSLKGNEQFF. The CDR3, as DNA: TGTGCCAGCAGTTCCCTTAAGGGGAATGAGCAGTTCTTC.

This clonotype was counted only a few times. The J gene is TRBJ1-1, the V gene TRBV5-1, with D possibly TRBD1 on 6 matching bases. Trimming shortened V by 1 base and J by 3 bases, and 10 bases separated the two germline ends. The CDR3 runs 14 residues. The germline V gene has CDR1 SGHRS and CDR2 YFSETQ. The CDR3 coding sequence is TGCGCCAGCAGCTTGATTAAGGGGGACACTGAAGCTTTCTTT. It codes for CASSLIKGDTEAFF.

This clonotype was seen a few times. The V gene is TRBV7-2, the J gene TRBJ1-4; no clear D. The CDR3 is 14 amino acids. Germline values: CDR1 SGHTA, CDR2 FQGNSA. Trimming stripped 7 bases from V and 9 bases from J, with 18 bases between. The CDR3 reads CASTPQGRQKKLFF. The CDR3 DNA reads as TGTGCCAGCACCCCCCAAGGCAGGCAGAAAAAACTGTTTTTT.

This clonotype was detected a few times. The V gene is TRBV28, the J gene TRBJ2-1; D call uncertain. This CDR3 spans 13 amino acids. Germline assignment: CDR1 MDHEN and CDR2 SYDVKM. Trimming stripped 3 bases from V and 9 bases from J, with 12 bases between. The CDR3, as DNA: TGTGCCAGCAGTTTTATGGGGAAGGGTGAGCAGTTCTTC. Amino acids: CASSFMGKGEQFF.

This clonotype was recorded many times. The chain uses TRBV7-3 and TRBJ1-2, with TRBD1 matching 9 bases. CDR1 and CDR2 from the germline V gene are SGHTA and FQGTGA. The CDR3 contains 13 residues. With 5 bases clipped from V and 5 bases from J, the junction kept 3 bases outside the gene matches. The CDR3 spells CASSRDRGYGYTF. CDR3 bases: TGTGCCAGCAGCCGTGACAGGGGGTATGGCTACACCTTC. The full variable domain, its missing parts supplied by reference TRBV7-3 and TRBJ1-2, is GAGVSQTPSNKVTEKGKYVELRCDPISGHTALYWYRQSLGQGPEFLIYFQGTGAADDSGLPNDRFFAVRPEGSVSTLKIQRTERGDSAVYLCASSRDRGYGYTFGSGTRLTVV.

This clonotype was observed many times. V and J are TRBV28 and TRBJ2-1, with a tentative D call TRBD2 (5 bases). Germline loops: CDR1 MDHEN, CDR2 SYDVKM. The CDR3 totals 16 residues. V shed 3 bases and J shed 8 bases, with 20 bases lying between them. CDR3 amino acids: CASSLGRGLFCDEQFF. The CDR3 coding sequence is TGTGCCAGCAGTTTGGGCCGGGGTCTCTTCTGTGATGAGCAGTTCTTC.

Many counts were recorded for this clonotype. The CDR3 coding sequence is TGTGCCAGCAGCGTAACCAGGGGGTCAGAGCAGTTCTTC. Protein sequence: CASSVTRGSEQFF. This sequence joins TRBV9 and TRBJ2-1, with 7 nucleotides matching TRBD1. The germline gives CDR1 SGDLS, CDR2 YYNGEE. This CDR3 spans 13 amino acids. Trimming cost V 1 base and J 10 bases; bases outside gene matches: 5.

This clonotype was seen more than once but under ten times. The rearrangement links TRBV20-1 to TRBJ2-3, with TRBD2 matching 12 bases. V gave up 5 bases and J gave up 2 bases; unmatched junction bases: 14. This CDR3 has 18 residues. Per germline, CDR1 DFQATT and CDR2 SNEGSKA (reference sequence). As DNA, the CDR3 is TGCAGTGCTCCGCATCTAGCGGGGGGGCCCTCTAACACAGATACGCAGTATTTT. It codes for CSAPHLAGGPSNTDTQYF.

The chain carries TRBV28 and TRBJ1-1; perhaps TRBD1 as D (6 bases). The V and J ends lost 5 bases and 1 base respectively, with 14 bases between them. Germline loops: CDR1 MDHEN, CDR2 SYDVKM. The CDR3 has 15 amino acids. This chain's CDR3 is CASSPGDNWNTEAFF. The CDR3 bases are TGTGCCAGCAGTCCCGGGGACAACTGGAACACTGAAGCTTTCTTT.

The genes are TRBV20-1 and TRBJ2-3, with 9 nucleotides matching TRBD2. V dropped 0 bases and J dropped 2; count of bases not matched to a gene: 6. The CDR3 runs 16 residues. Germline CDR1 reads DFQATT; CDR2 reads SNEGSKA (reference sequence). The CDR3 bases are TGCAGTGCTAGAGATCAGGCGGGGGGGCCCACAGATACGCAGTATTTT. It codes for CSARDQAGGPTDTQYF.

CDR3: CASSLPGQGASPLHF. The DNA for the CDR3 is TGTGCCAGCAGTTTACCGGGACAGGGGGCTTCACCCCTCCACTTT. The chain employs TRBV28 and TRBJ1-6, with 12 bases aligning to TRBD1. The trim removed 2 bases at V and 9 bases at J, leaving 2 bases unmatched. The germline V gene has CDR1 MDHEN and CDR2 SYDVKM. CDR3 size: 15 residues. Full variable domain (rest looked up from reference TRBV28 and TRBJ1-6): DVKVTQSSRYLVKRTGEKVFLECVQDMDHENMFWYRQDPGLGLRLIYFSYDVKMKEKGDIPEGYSVSREKKERFSLILESASTNQTSMYLCASSLPGQGASPLHFGNGTRLTVT.

This clonotype has ten or more counts. The CDR3 DNA follows: TGTGCCAGCAGTGAAGCGGGGGCAGGGGGTAATCAGCCCCAGCATTTT. It encodes CASSEAGAGGNQPQHF. The genes are TRBV2 and TRBJ1-5; 7 bases agree with TRBD1. With 0 bases clipped from V and 4 bases from J, the junction kept 6 bases outside the gene matches. CDR3 length: 16 residues. Germline-derived CDR1 and CDR2 are SNHLY and FYNNEI.

The table lists this clonotype with a few counts. V is TRBV9 and J is TRBJ2-7; D gene unclear. V was trimmed by 2 bases and J by 3 bases, leaving 12 bases between them. This CDR3 has 14 residues. Germline assignment: CDR1 SGDLS and CDR2 YYNGEE. The CDR3 DNA is TGTGCCAGCAGCGTGGACGTCGGCGTCTACGAGCAGTACTTC. This sequence encodes CASSVDVGVYEQYF.

This clonotype showed up many times. The V and J genes are TRBV29-1 and TRBJ1-1, with 8 nucleotides matching TRBD1. The CDR3 totals 13 residues. Germline-derived CDR1 and CDR2 are SQVTM and ANQGSEA. The ends lost 3 bases at V and 3 bases at J; junction bases unmatched: 3. Written as DNA, the CDR3 is TGCAGCGTTGACCCGACAGGGGACACTGAAGCTTTCTTT. Encoded protein: CSVDPTGDTEAFF.

This clonotype was observed a few times. The genes are TRBV6-5 and TRBJ1-1; D gene unclear. Germline V lookup: CDR1 MNHEY, CDR2 SVGAGI. Trimming stripped 7 bases from V and 2 bases from J, with 11 bases between. The CDR3 totals 13 residues. The CDR3 DNA follows: TGTGCCAGCAACCACTGGGGAAACACTGAAGCTTTCTTT. Protein: CASNHWGNTEAFF.

In this sample, this clonotype turned up many times. The chain employs TRBV5-1 and TRBJ1-1; a possible D gene is TRBD1 (5 bases). This CDR3 is 13 amino acids long. Germline CDR1 is SGHRS and CDR2 is YFSETQ. Trimming left V 2 bases short and J 5 bases short, with 10 bases between. The DNA of the CDR3 is TGCGCCAGCAGCTTCGGAGGGGATACTGAAGCTTTCTTT. This translates into CASSFGGDTEAFF.

This clonotype appeared many times. The J gene is TRBJ2-5, the V gene TRBV5-1; no definite D call. Per the germline V gene, CDR1 is SGHRS and CDR2 is YFSETQ. The CDR3 is 15 amino acids. Trimming cost V 3 bases and J 3 bases, with 15 bases left between them. Here the CDR3 reads CASSSFHGPEETQYF. CDR3 nucleotides: TGCGCCAGCAGCTCCTTCCACGGCCCGGAAGAGACCCAGTACTTC.

This sequence joins TRBV5-5 and TRBJ2-1, with D possibly TRBD1 on 5 matching bases. The CDR3 has 14 amino acids. CDR1 SGHKS and CDR2 YYEKEE come from the germline V gene (reference sequence). V was trimmed by 5 bases and J by 5 bases, leaving 14 bases between them. In DNA form, the CDR3 reads TGTGCCAGCAGTTCAGGGTTTTCGGACAATGAGCAGTTCTTC. Translating gives CASSSGFSDNEQFF.

This clonotype was found a few times. The J gene is TRBJ2-2, the V gene TRBV18; no definite D call. Germline values: CDR1 KGHSH, CDR2 LQKENI. The length of the CDR3 is 15 residues. V dropped 5 bases and J dropped 5 bases, with 15 bases sitting between them. The CDR3 spells CASSAKALRTGELFF. CDR3 in DNA: TGTGCCAGCTCAGCAAAGGCTTTAAGGACCGGGGAGCTGTTTTTT.

Many counts were recorded for this clonotype. The genes are TRBV7-6 and TRBJ2-5; TRBD1 is a possible D gene (6 bases). The V gene's germline CDR1 is SGHVS and CDR2 FNYEAQ. The V gene lost 5 bases and the J gene lost 7 bases, with 17 bases spanning the gap. This CDR3 region has 14 residues. DNA of the CDR3: TGTGCCAGCAGCGATCGGACAGCGCGAGGGACCCAGTACTTC. Its protein is CASSDRTARGTQYF.

The genes are TRBV2 and TRBJ1-1, with D unclear. This CDR3 region has 11 residues. Trimming took 5 bases from V and 4 from J, leaving 5 bases between them. The germline CDR1 and CDR2 sequences are SNHLY and FYNNEI. CDR3 DNA: TGTGCCAGCAGTCCCAGCACTGAAGCTTTCTTT. It specifies CASSPSTEAFF.

The chain employs TRBV3-1 and TRBJ2-7; 8 bases are shared with TRBD1. The V gene's germline CDR1 is LGHDT and CDR2 YNNKEL (reference sequence). V lost 1 base, J lost 6 bases, and 5 bases stayed unmatched. The CDR3 spans 14 residues. The CDR3, as DNA: TGTGCCAGCAGCCAAGTGACAGGGGTTGCCGAGCAGTACTTC. This encodes CASSQVTGVAEQYF.

This clonotype was detected only a few times. The rearrangement joins TRBV27 to TRBJ1-6; 7 nucleotides agree with TRBD1. The CDR3 loop spans 13 amino acids. Germline V lookup: CDR1 MNHEY, CDR2 SMNVEV (reference sequence). The ends lost 8 bases at V and 10 bases at J; junction bases unmatched: 8. The CDR3, as DNA: TGTGCCAGCGGCAGGGGGGAGAGCTCACCCCTCCACTTT. It yields the protein CASGRGESSPLHF.

This clonotype was seen only a few times. This chain links TRBV7-8 with TRBJ1-2; D is perhaps TRBD1 (6 bases). The CDR3 length is 15 residues. The V gene lost 3 bases and the J gene lost 4 bases, with 15 bases spanning the gap. Germline CDR1 reads SGHVS; CDR2 reads FQNEAQ. The CDR3 here is CASSLGVGAFYGYTF. The CDR3 DNA reads TGTGCCAGCAGCTTGGGCGTGGGGGCGTTCTATGGCTACACCTTC.

This clonotype showed up just a few times. This chain links TRBV11-3 with TRBJ2-1; the D call may be TRBD1 or TRBD2 (5 bases each). The germline gives CDR1 SGHNT, CDR2 YENEEA. V dropped 5 bases and J dropped 5 bases, with 16 bases sitting between them. The CDR3 sequence is 15 residues long. The CDR3 spells CASSADSGGDNEQFF. DNA of the CDR3: TGTGCCAGCAGCGCCGACAGTGGAGGTGACAATGAGCAGTTCTTC.